This is a list of T cell receptor beta chains from one sample in a study of beta chain features in type 1 diabetes. Assay: immunoSEQ multiplex PCR; the TCRdb copy retains only in-frame clones and omits some. The sample has 140,000 or so clones, more than 9% seen once. Sequenced input: naive CD4+ T cells from blood. The receptors shown here come from a man in his late teens or twenties in good health. The CDR3 runs from the conserved cysteine through the conserved F or W. D genes are given only for firm matches. The size field is filled for only some rows; it gives once, few, many or a size class.

V gene	clone size	D gene	J gene	CDR3 protein	CDR3 DNA
TRBV19	few	-	TRBJ2-1	CASSIRQDSYNEQFF	TGTGCCAGTAGTATTCGACAAGACTCCTACAATGAGCAGTTCTTC
TRBV11-2	-	-	TRBJ2-1	CASSLRLFSDNEQFF	TGTGCCAGCAGCTTACGCCTCTTCTCGGACAATGAGCAGTTCTTC
TRBV5-5	-	TRBD1	TRBJ1-6	CASSTGQGENSPLHF	TGTGCCAGCAGCACCGGACAGGGGGAGAATTCACCCCTCCACTTT
TRBV6-5	few	-	TRBJ2-4	CASRDSIAKNIQYF	TGTGCCAGCAGAGACAGCATAGCCAAAAACATTCAGTACTTC
TRBV5-8	-	-	TRBJ1-1	CASSLGEKVEAFF	TGTGCCAGCAGCTTGGGAGAAAAAGTTGAAGCTTTCTTT
TRBV18	-	-	TRBJ2-5	CASSPPAGWQTQYF	TGTGCCAGCTCACCTCCGGCGGGGTGGCAGACCCAGTACTTC
TRBV4-3	many	-	TRBJ1-4	CASSHLQGGEKLFF	TGCGCCAGCAGCCATTTGCAGGGAGGTGAAAAACTGTTTTTT
TRBV9	few	TRBD1	TRBJ1-4	CASSAGTGSEKLFF	TGTGCCAGCAGCGCCGGGACAGGGTCTGAAAAACTGTTTTTT
TRBV19	-	TRBD1	TRBJ2-7	CASSMRTGDYEQYF	TGTGCCAGTAGTATGAGGACAGGGGACTACGAGCAGTACTTC
TRBV5-6	few	-	TRBJ2-7	CASSLYGRGESYEQYF	TGTGCCAGCAGCTTGTACGGCAGGGGCGAATCCTACGAGCAGTACTTC
TRBV7-2	-	TRBD2	TRBJ2-5	CASSAPGLAGGGETQYF	TGTGCCAGCAGCGCCCCGGGACTAGCGGGGGGGGGAGAGACCCAGTACTTC
TRBV2	-	-	TRBJ1-3	CASSAGRGNTIYF	TGTGCCAGCAGTGCCGGGAGAGGAAACACCATATATTTT
TRBV15	few	TRBD2	TRBJ2-3	CATSREGLAVQDTQYF	TGTGCCACCAGCAGAGAGGGACTAGCGGTCCAAGATACGCAGTATTTT
TRBV7-2	-	-	TRBJ1-6	CASSLLGRDSPLHF	TGTGCCAGCAGCTTGTTGGGTCGGGATTCACCCCTCCACTTT
TRBV6-6	-	TRBD2	TRBJ2-3	CASSYFAGELPQYF	TGTGCCAGCAGTTACTTTGCGGGGGAGCTCCCGCAGTATTTT
TRBV5-1	-	TRBD1	TRBJ2-7	CASSLVQGEFYEQYF	TGCGCCAGCAGCTTGGTCCAGGGGGAATTCTACGAGCAGTACTTC
TRBV6-5	-	TRBD1	TRBJ1-2	CASRGTTGNYGYTF	TGTGCCAGCAGGGGAACGACAGGGAACTATGGCTACACCTTC
TRBV11-2	many	TRBD1	TRBJ1-4	CASSPGQGDEKLFF	TGTGCCAGCAGTCCGGGACAGGGTGATGAAAAACTGTTTTTT
TRBV28	-	TRBD2	TRBJ2-5	CASSLSLAGGRETQYF	TGTGCCAGCAGTTTATCCCTAGCGGGGGGGCGAGAGACCCAGTACTTC
TRBV5-4	-	-	TRBJ1-1	CASSLDSTEAFF	TGTGCCAGCAGCTTGGACAGCACTGAAGCTTTCTTT
TRBV2	-	-	TRBJ1-1	CASNHRDTMNTEAFF	TGTGCCAGCAACCACCGGGACACTATGAACACTGAAGCTTTCTTT
TRBV27	-	-	TRBJ1-5	CASRAPGETQPQHF	TGTGCCAGCAGAGCTCCAGGGGAAACTCAGCCCCAGCATTTT
TRBV9	few	-	TRBJ2-7	CASSPYHGRGYEQYF	TGTGCCAGCAGCCCCTATCACGGAAGGGGATACGAGCAGTACTTC
TRBV5-5	-	TRBD1	TRBJ2-1	CASSLGQGIYNEQFF	TGTGCCAGCAGCTTGGGACAGGGTATATACAATGAGCAGTTCTTC
TRBV14	-	-	TRBJ1-4	CASSQRVRGTNEKLFF	TGTGCCAGCAGCCAAAGGGTACGGGGAACTAATGAAAAACTGTTTTTT
TRBV6-1	few	TRBD1	TRBJ2-6	CASQGASSGANVLTF	TGTGCCAGCCAGGGGGCAAGCTCTGGGGCCAACGTCCTGACTTTC
TRBV5-4	many	-	TRBJ2-1	CASSLVGLPGNEQFF	TGTGCCAGCAGCTTGGTGGGCTTACCAGGCAATGAGCAGTTCTTC
TRBV5-6	few	TRBD1	TRBJ2-7	CASRRTGERYEQYF	TGTGCCAGCAGAAGGACAGGGGAGCGCTACGAGCAGTACTTC